One and the same sample provided the 13 T cell receptor beta chains below, sequenced in a study of blood T cells in healthy people across ages. Then a second PCR, running roughly 7 to 11 cycles, was carried out with a sample-barcoded 5' primer and a J-beta primer mix. Each CDR3 protein gets one entry after TCRdb re-called the 5' RACE reads with MiXCR. The repertoire has 710,000 or so distinct CDR3 sequences, around 32% of them found once; the top ten carry about 16%. Sequenced input: blood. These receptors originate from an elderly woman in good health.

There are many counts of this clonotype. The chain has TRBV5-1 and TRBJ2-3, with a tentative D call TRBD2 (5 bases). Germline V CDR1 and CDR2: SGHRS, YFSETQ. The CDR3 loop spans 14 amino acids. V was pared by 5 bases and J by 11 bases, with 21 bases between. CDR3 in DNA: TGCGCCAGCAGACGGCAGGAGGAGCTCGGCGAGCAGTATTTT. It translates to CASRRQEELGEQYF. The variable domain in full, with the rest retrieved from reference TRBV5-1 and TRBJ2-3, is KAGVTQTPRYLIKTRGQQVTLSCSPISGHRSVSWYQQTPGQGLQFLFEYFSETQRNKGNFPGRFSGRQFSNSRSEMNVSTLELGDSALYLCASRRQEELGEQYFGPGTRLTVL.

V and J are TRBV7-2 and TRBJ1-1; D might be TRBD1 (5 bases). Germline V lookup: CDR1 SGHTA, CDR2 FQGNSA. Trimming took off 4 bases at V and 6 bases at J, with 18 bases between the two ends. This CDR3 region has 15 residues. The CDR3 reads CASSSSRGERAEAFF. CDR3 bases: TGTGCCAGCAGCTCCTCACGGGGGGAAAGGGCTGAAGCTTTCTTT.

This clonotype has a count of ten or more. The V and J genes are TRBV7-2 and TRBJ1-4, with TRBD1 as a possible D gene (5 bases). This CDR3 contains 13 residues. The germline V gene encodes CDR1 SGHTA and CDR2 FQGNSA. V lost 2 bases and J lost 13, with 14 bases in between. CDR3 region: CASSLRRGTRLFF. The CDR3 bases are TGTGCCAGCAGCTTACGTAGGGGCACAAGACTGTTTTTT.

This clonotype was detected ten times or more. The chain links TRBV7-2 to TRBJ2-3; perhaps TRBD1 as D (5 bases). This CDR3 comprises 16 residues. V lost 1 base, J lost 1 base, and 12 bases lay in between. Germline V lookup: CDR1 SGHTA, CDR2 FQGNSA. The CDR3 protein is CASSLVSGIRTDTQYF. The CDR3 DNA follows: TGTGCCAGCAGCTTAGTGTCAGGGATCCGCACAGATACGCAGTATTTT.

This clonotype was found many times. The chain has TRBV20-1 and TRBJ1-5; D not certain. This CDR3 is 14 amino acids long. Trimming left V 6 bases short and J 5 bases short, with 17 bases between. In germline, CDR1 is DFQATT, CDR2 SNEGSKA (reference sequence). Written as DNA, the CDR3 is TGCAGTGCGCAACCCGGGAGCCCCGATCAGCCCCAGCATTTT. Translation gives CSAQPGSPDQPQHF.

This clonotype appeared many times. The chain combines TRBV4-3 with TRBJ2-5; D call uncertain. CDR1 and CDR2 (germline): LGHNA, YSLEER. Trimming removed 0 bases at V and 0 bases at J, with 11 bases between. The CDR3 totals 16 residues. As DNA, the CDR3 is TGCGCCAGCAGCCAAGAGACGGCGTTGTACCAAGAGACCCAGTACTTC. This encodes CASSQETALYQETQYF.

This clonotype occurred many times. The DNA for the CDR3 is TGTGCCAGCAGTTATGGGGACCGGTCGACCCAGTACTTC. This codes for CASSYGDRSTQYF. The gene calls are TRBV6-2 or TRBV6-3 and TRBJ2-5; D is tentatively TRBD1 or TRBD2 (5 bases each). CDR1 is MNHEY, CDR2 SVGEGT, per germline. V lost 3 bases and J lost 7, with 12 bases in between. This CDR3 region has 13 residues.

A few counts support this clonotype. V and J are TRBV4-1 and TRBJ1-1; unclear D gene. Trimming shortened V by 2 bases and J by 0 bases, and 10 bases separated the two germline ends. This CDR3 comprises 15 residues. Germline lookup yields CDR1 MGHRA and CDR2 YSYEKL. Here the CDR3 DNA reads TGCGCCAGCAGCCAACTCGGAGTCGTGAACACTGAAGCTTTCTTT. Translation: CASSQLGVVNTEAFF.

This clonotype was picked up a small number of times. This rearrangement joins TRBV20-1 to TRBJ1-4, with D hard to call. Trimming left V 0 bases short and J 0 bases short, with 5 bases between. Germline CDR1 and CDR2: DFQATT and SNEGSKA (reference sequence). This CDR3 is built from 14 residues. The CDR3 reads CSARDLTTNEKLFF. The CDR3 bases are TGCAGTGCTAGAGACCTTACAACTAATGAAAAACTGTTTTTT.

This clonotype was observed many times. V gene TRBV7-3 combines with J gene TRBJ2-5; D is ambiguous. V was clipped by 5 bases and J by 5 bases, with 18 bases between them. The CDR3 covers 15 residues. Germline lookup yields CDR1 SGHTA and CDR2 FQGTGA. CDR3 region: CASSSDGRPGETQYF. The CDR3 bases are TGTGCCAGCAGCAGCGACGGCCGACCCGGGGAGACCCAGTACTTC.

This clonotype was detected ten times or more. This rearrangement joins TRBV6-5 to TRBJ1-2; D not certain. There are 13 residues in the CDR3. Germline V gene sequence: CDR1 MNHEY, CDR2 SVGAGI. Trimming left V 4 bases short and J 6 bases short, with 12 bases between. The CDR3 DNA follows: TGTGCCAGCAGTTTCAAATCCTCCGATGGCTACACCTTC. Its translation is CASSFKSSDGYTF.

As to this clonotype: The junction shows a germline mismatch at one end, possibly a read error. V gene TRBV5-1 combines with J gene TRBJ2-2, with a weak D call TRBD2 (6 bases). The CDR3 length is 13 residues. The germline gives CDR1 SGHRS, CDR2 YFSETQ. Written as DNA, the CDR3 is TGCGCCAGCAGCGAGACTAGTCCCGGGGGGCTGTTTTTT. Translated, it gives CASSETSPGGLFF.

Ten or more counts support this clonotype. V is TRBV6-1 and J is TRBJ2-5; D is unresolved. Germline lookup yields CDR1 MNHNS and CDR2 SASEGT. The CDR3 extends over 13 amino acids. V lost 6 bases to trimming and J lost 7 bases, with 15 bases between them. The CDR3 DNA is TGTGCCAGCAGCGCCGGCGTTTGGGGGACCCAGTACTTC. It encodes CASSAGVWGTQYF.